Described below is a single T cell receptor (beta chain) sequence and its context. The antigen it recognizes is unknown. No much larger clone is present one base from it, and per-base qualities are unavailable. This entry belongs to a study of CD8+ T cells in alopecia areata (dated by TCRdb to the late 2010s). Study-level background: The treated patients, all with moderate-to-severe alopecia areata, were enrolled in an open-label pilot trial of oral tofacitinib given at 5 to 10 mg twice daily. Patients stayed on tofacitinib for 6 to 18 months and then had 6 months of follow-up off drug so that delayed response and recurrence could be assessed. The SALT score, which quantifies the percentage of affected scalp surface area, was used to measure disease severity in treated patients. High-throughput TCRbeta sequencing was used to examine T cell clonal expansion in alopecia areata in both the C3H/HeJ mouse model and human patients. In humans, TCRbeta sequencing was performed on scalp tissue and on sorted CD4+ and CD8+ peripheral blood T cells from healthy controls and from patients with patchy or totalis/universalis alopecia areata. Tofacitinib-treated patients had biopsies at baseline and at 4 and 24 weeks of treatment, with a later scalp biopsy in several patients. Scalp clonality was compared among normal scalp (n=4), patchy alopecia areata scalp (n=8), and alopecia totalis/universalis scalp (n=8). The RNA source kit depended on sample type: the PAXgene miRNA kit for fixed scalp, the miRNeasy kit for PBMCs, and the RNeasy kit for mouse skin. TCRbeta CDR3 regions were amplified by immunoSEQ multiplex PCR using 35 Vbeta forward and 13 Jbeta reverse primers.

What this sample's time point label stands for: around 29 days on oral tofacitinib. The treatment or condition label for this specimen denotes: oral pan-JAK inhibitor, 5-10 mg twice daily. Peripheral blood and lesional scalp punch biopsies were obtained from patients with alopecia areata. PBMCs were isolated by density centrifugation and stained for CD3, CD4 and CD8, after which CD4+ and CD8+ T cells were sorted on a FACSAria. What the authors observed across the whole study: TCR sequences shared between patients were less clear than in mice, possibly partly because of HLA diversity in the patient population. Unlike mouse skin, which is dominated by gammadelta T cells, normal human skin has resident alphabeta T cells that are also sequenced, and this complicates analysis of the scalp TCR repertoire. Tofacitinib significantly decreased scalp clonality and the number of expanded CD8+ clones among the top 100 scalp clones. During tofacitinib treatment, many expanded lesional clones stuck around in both scalp and blood, and this persistence may partly explain why relapse happens after treatment is stopped. Higher clonality and more expanded CD8+ clones were observed in lesional scalp than in normal scalp, particularly in alopecia totalis/universalis, a finding suggestive of antigenic drive. Because the treated cohort was small and included a single nonresponder, larger studies are needed to assess links between baseline CD8+ expansion and response.

Receptors were amplified or captured by the immunoSEQ multiplex PCR assay. For TCR sequencing, RNA was extracted from every sample and reverse transcribed into cDNA to serve as template. First-strand cDNA was synthesized using SuperScript III with a 2:1 mix of oligo-dT and random hexamers. A synthetic immune receptor repertoire was used to gauge amplification bias, and whatever bias remained was removed computationally. The published analysis was carried out like this. Raw reads were preprocessed for error removal, and CDR3 was defined according to IMGT conventions as running from the conserved cysteine to phenylalanine. To get clonality, Shannon entropy was normalized by log2 of the number of productive unique TCRs and the result was subtracted from 1. Scalp TCRbeta sequences were cross-referenced with sorted blood CD4 and CD8 repertoires so that the CD4 or CD8 identity of scalp clones could be inferred. TCRdb carries this immuneACCESS record with in-frame sequences only. Its versions omit some clonotypes, under half of them owing to an unresolved V gene in the studies checked, with the rest unexplained. Clonal size and the V and J genes are those of that table, whereas D and trimming came from the DNA. In all, the sample holds fewer than 150,000 clones, and roughly 82% of those were seen once. The ten largest clonotypes hold about 25% of the sample.

Germline trimming: 4 bases from V, 2 bases from J; junction bases outside gene matches: 8. Taken from cysteine to phenylalanine, the CDR3 has 17 residues. The sequence is cut down to CDR3 DNA, 51 bases in frame from base 1. The germline V gene (reference sequence) gives CDR1 as SEHNR and CDR2 as FQNEAQ. This sequence originates from a human donor with alopecia areata. The chain joins TRBV7-9 to TRBJ2-3, and TRBD2 matches 11 of the central bases. The sample in question was CD8+ T cells sorted from blood, obtained at week 4, from a patient treated with tofacitinib. The sequence in DNA is TGTGCCAGCAGCTGGCCCCCACTAGCGGGGGACACAGATACGCAGTATTTT. The encoded protein is CASSWPPLAGDTDTQYF.